A selection of T cell receptor beta chains follows, all from one sample in a study of blood T cells in healthy people across ages. Each CDR3 protein is one row after TCRdb ran MiXCR on the 5' RACE reads. The table has around 900,000 distinct CDR3 sequences, about 30% seen once. Sequencing was done on a sample of blood. The receptors derive from a woman of 80 years or more in good health. Both conserved end residues are part of each CDR3. D genes are given only for firm matches. Some rows have no size entry. The others give once, few or many, or a class for an expanded clone.

TRBJ2-3 TRBV7-9 many NA TGTGCCAGCAGCGCCCTGATTAGGGGCCGGGAAGATACGCAGTATTTT CASSALIRGREDTQYF
TRBJ2-1 TRBV11-3 few TRBD2 TGTGCCAGCAGCTTCCAGGGGAGTAGCGGGGGGCCGGGAAGGGGGCAGTTCTTC CASSFQGSSGGPGRGQFF
TRBJ1-1 TRBV5-1 few TRBD1 TGCGCCAGCAGCTACCTAGGACGACAGGGAGGTAATGAAGCTTTCTTT CASSYLGRQGGNEAFF
TRBJ2-3 TRBV3-1 many TRBD2 TGTGCCAGCAGCCGACTGACACTAGCGGGGGATTCAGATACGCAGTATTTT CASSRLTLAGDSDTQYF
TRBJ1-1 TRBV12-3/TRBV12-4 many NA TGTGCCAGCAGTTTAGGAGGGACCGCTAAAGCTTTCTTT CASSLGGTAKAFF
TRBJ1-1 TRBV18 NA NA TGTGCCAGCTCCCCGAATAAGGGGCGGACTGAAGCTTTCTTT CASSPNKGRTEAFF
TRBJ1-2 TRBV5-5 many NA TGTGCCAGCAGCTTTGGGGAGGGCTATGGCTACACCTTC CASSFGEGYGYTF
TRBJ2-5 TRBV7-2 NA NA TGTGCCAGCAGCTACAGCGGCCCTGAAACCCAGTACTTC CASSYSGPETQYF
TRBJ1-3 TRBV11-2 NA NA TGTGCCAGCAGCGACCGTCGCAGCTCTGGAAACACCATATATTTT CASSDRRSSGNTIYF
TRBJ2-3 TRBV7-6 many TRBD2 TGTGCCAGCAGCTTAGCTGGCTTAGCGGGGGCCACAGATACGCAGTATTTT CASSLAGLAGATDTQYF
TRBJ2-3 TRBV12-3/TRBV12-4 many NA TGTGCCAGCAGTTTAGCGTTAACAGGCCGTTTCAGGCGAATTCCTGGGGATACGCAGTATTTT CASSLALTGRFRRIPGDTQYF
TRBJ1-1 TRBV10-3 many NA TGTGCCATCAAAACCCCTGGGAACACTGAAGCTTTCTTT CAIKTPGNTEAFF
TRBJ2-5 TRBV7-8 many NA TGTGCCAGCAGCGCTGGGGACAAAGGGGAAAAGACCCAGTACTTC CASSAGDKGEKTQYF
TRBJ2-3 TRBV13 many NA TGTGCCAGTTCAGACCAAGGCGGATTGAGCACAGATACGCAGTATTTT CASSDQGGLSTDTQYF
TRBJ2-4 TRBV20-1 many NA TGCAGTGCGGGAGACCCACTAGCCCCGGGGCTGGCCAAAAACATTCAGTACTTC CSAGDPLAPGLAKNIQYF
TRBJ1-6 TRBV30 NA TRBD1 TGTGCCTGGAGTGCGACAGGGTACAATTCACCCCTCCACTTT CAWSATGYNSPLHF
TRBJ1-4 TRBV5-1 NA TRBD1 TGCGCCAGCAGCTTGAACCCACAGGGGGCAACTAATGAAAAACTGTTTTTT CASSLNPQGATNEKLFF
TRBJ2-7 TRBV5-1 NA NA TGCGCCAGCAGCGGAGGACTTAGCTCCCACAATGAGCAGTACTTC CASSGGLSSHNEQYF
TRBJ2-7 TRBV20-1 many TRBD1 TGCAGTGCTCTGGACAGGGGCAGACTAAACTGGTGGGAGCAGTACTTC CSALDRGRLNWWEQYF
TRBJ1-6 TRBV7-9 many NA TGTGCCAGCAGCTTAGGAGAGGCAACGGTTTCACCCCTCCACTTT CASSLGEATVSPLHF
TRBJ2-5 TRBV6-5 many NA TGTGCCAGCAGTTACGTGAAGGGGTTGGGGGAGACCCAGTACTTC CASSYVKGLGETQYF
TRBJ2-3 TRBV7-9 NA TRBD2 TGTGCCAGCAGCTTAGTACTGGTAGCGGGGGGTGAGAGCACAGATACGCAGTATTTT CASSLVLVAGGESTDTQYF
TRBJ2-3 TRBV2 NA NA TGTGCCAGCAGTTTGGACCCATCCCCCAGCACAGATACGCAGTATTTT CASSLDPSPSTDTQYF
TRBJ2-1 TRBV7-2 many NA TGTGCCAGCAGCTTCCGGGCTCTTAGCTCCTACAATGAGCAGTTCTTC CASSFRALSSYNEQFF
TRBJ2-1 TRBV9 many TRBD2 TGTGCCAGCAGCGTAGGGCTAGCGGGGGTCAACAATGAGCAGTTCTTC CASSVGLAGVNNEQFF
TRBJ1-2 TRBV12-3/TRBV12-4 many TRBD1 TGTGCCAGCAGTTCGACAGGGGGCGGTGGCTACACCTTC CASSSTGGGGYTF
TRBJ1-1 TRBV5-1 NA TRBD1 TGCGCCAGCTTACCCCGACAGGGGGCTACTGAAGCTTTCTTT CASLPRQGATEAFF
TRBJ2-5 TRBV3-1 once NA TGTGCCAGCAGCCAAGATCTCAGGCGGCGGGGGACCCAGTACTTC CASSQDLRRRGTQYF
TRBJ2-1 TRBV2 many TRBD2 TGTGCCAGCACCATAAAGGGCGGGGGACTTCACAATGAGCAGTTCTTC CASTIKGGGLHNEQFF
TRBJ1-2 TRBV20-1 NA TRBD1 TGCAGTGCTAGAGATGGGGGACAGGGGCCTACCTATGGCTACACCTTC CSARDGGQGPTYGYTF
TRBJ1-3 TRBV3-1 NA TRBD1 TGTGCCAGCAGCCACCGGACAGGGGTATCTGGAAACACCATATATTTT CASSHRTGVSGNTIYF
TRBJ2-5 TRBV6-5 many NA TGTGCCAGCAGAACTCCGGGACGCCACCAAGAGACCCAGTACTTC CASRTPGRHQETQYF
TRBJ2-5 TRBV29-1 NA NA TGCAGCGTTGGGGACGGGGGAGAGACCCAGTACTTC CSVGDGGETQYF
TRBJ1-5 TRBV2 few NA TGTGCCAGCAAGAAGGACATTGGCAATCAGCCCCAGCATTTT CASKKDIGNQPQHF
TRBJ2-1 TRBV28 many TRBD2 TGTGCCAGCAGTTTACAAGGACTAGCGGGGACGAATGAGCAGTTCTTC CASSLQGLAGTNEQFF
TRBJ1-6 TRBV6-2/TRBV6-3 NA TRBD1 TGTGCCAGCAGTAAGACAGGGGTAAGATCACCCCTCCACTTT CASSKTGVRSPLHF
TRBJ1-2 TRBV29-1 NA TRBD1 TGCAGCGTACGGACAGGGGATGGCCACACCTTC CSVRTGDGHTF
TRBJ1-2 TRBV20-1 few TRBD1 TGCAGTGCTAGTCTGTTTGCGGGGAGAACAGGGGGGGGTGGCTACACCTTC CSASLFAGRTGGGGYTF
TRBJ2-1 TRBV7-2 NA TRBD2 TGTGCCAGCAGCTTACCTAGCGGGTATGGAACGTACAATGAGCAGTTCTTC CASSLPSGYGTYNEQFF
TRBJ1-2 TRBV29-1 NA NA TGCAGCGCTGCGCGGTCGTCTAACTATGGCTACACCTTC CSAARSSNYGYTF
TRBJ2-7 TRBV6-2/TRBV6-3 many NA TGTGCCAGCAGTTACTCGATGAGTTCCTACGAGCAGTACTTC CASSYSMSSYEQYF
TRBJ1-1 TRBV6-5 NA NA TGTGCCAGCAGTCCCCTTCATGCTAACACTGAAGCTTTCTTT CASSPLHANTEAFF
TRBJ1-1 TRBV7-2 once TRBD1 TGTGCCAGCAGCCTAGAGGAGGGACAGATACGAACTGAAGCTTTCTTT CASSLEEGQIRTEAFF
TRBJ1-2 TRBV12-3/TRBV12-4 NA NA TGTGCCAGCAGTTTAATCCCCAGGGAGGATGGCTACACCTTC CASSLIPREDGYTF
TRBJ2-7 TRBV20-1 few NA TGCAGTGCCAAAGCGGAGGGTGGCAATGAGCAGTACTTC CSAKAEGGNEQYF
TRBJ2-7 TRBV15 many NA TGTGCCACCAGCAGGGACACGGGCGGAAGGGGCTCCTACGAGCAGTACTTC CATSRDTGGRGSYEQYF
TRBJ1-5 TRBV12-3/TRBV12-4 many TRBD1 TGTGCCAGCAGTTTAAAGGACAGGCCTCTCGGTCAGCCCCAGCATTTT CASSLKDRPLGQPQHF
TRBJ2-6 TRBV10-1 NA TRBD1 TGCGCCAGCAGTGAGAACAGGGGGCTAGGTGGGGCCAACGTCCTGACTTTC CASSENRGLGGANVLTF
TRBJ2-1 TRBV3-1 many NA TGTGCCAGCAGCCATCAGTTAAATGAGCAGTTCTTC CASSHQLNEQFF
TRBJ1-5 TRBV24-1 NA TRBD1 TGTGCCACCAGTGATTCGGCAGGGGGGACAGTGAATCAGCCCCAGCATTTT CATSDSAGGTVNQPQHF
TRBJ1-2 TRBV7-2 few TRBD1 TGTGCCAGCAGCACCCGGGACAGGGGGCGGGATGGCTACACCTTC CASSTRDRGRDGYTF
TRBJ1-5 TRBV9 NA TRBD1 TGTGCCAGCAGCGACACAGGGGGCGCGGGTCAGCCCCAGCATTTT CASSDTGGAGQPQHF
TRBJ1-5 TRBV12-3/TRBV12-4 many TRBD1 TGTGCCAGCAGTTTAGCCCAGGGGGGGCAGCCCCAGCATTTT CASSLAQGGQPQHF